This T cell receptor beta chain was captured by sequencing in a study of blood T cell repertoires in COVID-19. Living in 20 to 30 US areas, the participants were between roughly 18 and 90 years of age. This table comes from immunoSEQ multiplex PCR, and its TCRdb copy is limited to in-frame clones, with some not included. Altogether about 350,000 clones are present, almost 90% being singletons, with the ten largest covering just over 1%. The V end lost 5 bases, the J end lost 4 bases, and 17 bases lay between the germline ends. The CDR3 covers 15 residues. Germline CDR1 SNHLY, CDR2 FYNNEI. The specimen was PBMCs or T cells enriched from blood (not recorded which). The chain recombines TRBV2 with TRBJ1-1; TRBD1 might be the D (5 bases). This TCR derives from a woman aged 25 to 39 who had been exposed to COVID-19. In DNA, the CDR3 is TGTGCCAGCAGTACCGAACAGGTCTCTCTCACTGAAGCTTTCTTT. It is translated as CASSTEQVSLTEAFF.